The 11 T cell receptor beta chains below come from one sample, sequenced in a study of stem cell transplantation in POMP-related autoinflammatory disease. Whole-study findings and limits: Across all analyzed T-cell subsets, patients with PRAID tended toward reduced diversity and increased clonality. Patients with PRAID showed a restricted number of unique TRB V-J gene pairings.

Repertoires were generated with immunoSEQ multiplex PCR, while TCRdb's copy carries only in-frame clones and drops some. The sample holds some 11,000 clones; around 87% are singletons and the top ten take about 59%. These TCRs are of unknown antigen specificity. This material consisted of CD8+ T cells from PBMCs, taken before stem cell transplantation. The receptors stem from a human donor with POMP-related autoinflammation and immune dysregulation (PRAID).

The chain couples TRBV7-6 to TRBJ2-3, with D tentatively TRBD2 (7 bases). Trimming took off 1 base at V and 5 bases at J, with 13 bases between the two ends. Germline loops: CDR1 SGHVS, CDR2 FNYEAQ. The CDR3 loop spans 15 amino acids. CDR3 residues: CASSLVGGPGDTQYF. Here the CDR3 DNA reads TGTGCCAGCAGCTTAGTGGGGGGGCCGGGAGATACGCAGTATTTT.

The chain employs TRBV29-1 and TRBJ2-7; 9 bases match TRBD2. V was clipped by 6 bases and J by 6 bases; unmatched bases: 9. Germline CDR1 reads SQVTM; CDR2 reads ANQGSEA. The CDR3 length is 13 residues. CDR3 sequence: CSVLAGVVGEQYF. The CDR3 bases are TGCAGCGTCTTAGCGGGAGTCGTAGGCGAGCAGTACTTC.

This rearrangement joins TRBV5-4 to TRBJ2-7, with TRBD1 as a possible D gene (6 bases). Germline V lookup: CDR1 SGHNT, CDR2 YYREEE (reference sequence). The V gene lost 0 bases and the J gene lost 5 bases, with 9 bases spanning the gap. CDR3 length: 13 amino acids. CDR3 nucleotide sequence: TGTGCCAGCAGCTTGGACAGGGTTGACGAGCAGTACTTC. It yields the protein CASSLDRVDEQYF.

This clone was seen just once. The chain has TRBV9 and TRBJ2-7, with TRBD1 as a possible D gene (5 bases). V lost 0 bases to trimming and J lost 5 bases, with 9 bases between them. The CDR3 has 13 amino acids. The germline CDR1 and CDR2 sequences are SGDLS and YYNGEE. The CDR3 sequence: CASSVAPGNEQYF. Written as DNA, the CDR3 is TGTGCCAGCAGCGTAGCTCCAGGGAACGAGCAGTACTTC.

The rearrangement joins TRBV29-1 to TRBJ2-1, with D perhaps matching TRBD1 (7 bases). V was clipped by 6 bases and J by 4 bases, with 13 bases between them. The V gene's germline CDR1 is SQVTM and CDR2 ANQGSEA. This CDR3 comprises 13 residues. CDR3 coding DNA: TGCAGCGTGCGGGACAGCCTATACAATGAGCAGTTCTTC. This codes for CSVRDSLYNEQFF.

This chain uses TRBV6-5 with TRBJ1-5; D uncertain. Trimming removed 6 bases at V and 3 bases at J, with 12 bases between. CDR3 length equals 14 residues. Germline V gene sequence: CDR1 MNHEY, CDR2 SVGAGI. CDR3 sequence reads: CASSNDGNNQPQHF. CDR3 coding DNA: TGTGCCAGCAGCAACGACGGAAACAATCAGCCCCAGCATTTT.

The CDR3 loop reads CASSPPGGGTEAFF. The CDR3 coding sequence is TGTGCCAGCAGTCCCCCGGGGGGCGGCACTGAAGCTTTCTTT. The J gene is TRBJ1-1, the V gene TRBV28, with TRBD1 as a possible D gene (6 bases). There are 14 residues in the CDR3. The ends were cut back, 5 bases at V and 4 bases at J, with 14 bases in the middle. CDR1 MDHEN and CDR2 SYDVKM come from the germline V gene.

The CDR3 DNA reads as TGTGCCACCAGCAGAGAAGGGCTGAATAATGAAAAACTGTTTTTT. Protein: CATSREGLNNEKLFF. This rearrangement joins TRBV15 to TRBJ1-4, with no clear D. CDR1 is LNHNV and CDR2 is YYDKDF in the germline V gene (reference sequence). The CDR3 has 15 residues. Trimming stripped 0 bases from V and 4 bases from J, with 9 bases between.

The chain carries TRBV6-5 and TRBJ2-5; D is unresolved. The end of the DNA aligns better with TRBJ2-7, so the J call may be wrong. From germline, CDR1 is MNHEY and CDR2 SVGAGI. CDR3 length: 13 residues. This CDR3 reads CASSYASSYEQYF. CDR3 DNA: TGTGCCAGCAGTTACGCCAGTTCCTACGAGCAGTACTTC.

This chain joins TRBV30 and TRBJ1-1; no clear D. The V end was cut by 0 bases, the J end by 12 bases, with 14 bases between. The CDR3 loop spans 12 amino acids. Germline V gene lookup returns CDR1 GTSNPN and CDR2 SVGIG (reference sequence). The CDR3 nucleotides are TGTGCCTGGAGTGTACTCAGGCCAGACTCTTTCTTT. Amino acids: CAWSVLRPDSFF. The full variable domain, with the rest looked up from reference TRBV30 and TRBJ1-1, is SQTIHQWPATLVQPVGSPLSLECTVEGTSNPNLYWYRQAAGRGLQLLFYSVGIGQISSEVPQNLSASRPQDRQFILSSKKLLLSDSGFYLCAWSVLRPDSFFGQGTRLTVV.

This chain connects TRBV9 to TRBJ2-5; D possibly matches TRBD1 or TRBD2 (6 bases each). This CDR3 has 14 residues. Deletions cut 0 bases from V and 2 bases from J, with 8 bases between. Germline lookup yields CDR1 SGDLS and CDR2 YYNGEE. In nucleotides, the CDR3 is TGTGCCAGCAGCGTAGCGGGGGCACAAGAGACCCAGTACTTC. This translates into CASSVAGAQETQYF.